A single sample gave rise to the 8 T cell receptor beta chains below, sequenced in a study of T cells in Graves' hyperthyroidism and ophthalmopathy. RNA transcripts gave rise to amplified TCR beta CDR3 regions. With the HTBI primer set, the TCR CDR3 went through a first round of RT-PCR. TCRdb used MiXCR to reprocess the multiplex PCR reads, holding one entry per CDR3 protein. The top ten clones hold under 9.5% of a sample with fewer than 800,000 distinct CDR3 sequences, around 17% of them seen once. The sequencing sample was made of blood. Receptor source: a man aged 18 to 29 with Graves' hyperthyroidism.

The table lists this clonotype with many counts. This rearrangement joins TRBV28 to TRBJ2-7; D may be TRBD1 or TRBD2 (5 bases each). This CDR3 is built from 12 residues. Germline CDR1 MDHEN, CDR2 SYDVKM. V was shortened by 7 bases and J by 2 bases, with 9 bases between the two germline ends. CDR3 sequence (DNA): TGTGCCAGCAAGGGGACCCCCTACGAGCAGTACTTC. Residues: CASKGTPYEQYF.

This clonotype was seen repeatedly, ten times or more. V is TRBV12-3 or TRBV12-4 and J is TRBJ2-7, with 12 bases that match TRBD1. The CDR3 is 17 residues long. The ends lost 6 bases at V and 5 bases at J; junction bases unmatched: 14. The DNA for the CDR3 is TGTGCCAGCAGCGATCCGGGACAGGGGGCGCGTTTCCACGAGCAGTACTTC. The encoded protein is CASSDPGQGARFHEQYF.

The sample holds a few counts of this clonotype. The chain recombines TRBV29-1 with TRBJ2-3, with D unresolved. The germline gives CDR1 SQVTM, CDR2 ANQGSEA. Trimming removed 1 base at V and 10 bases at J, with 18 bases between. This CDR3 contains 14 residues. The DNA of the CDR3 is TGCAGCGTTGAAGTGGGTCAGGCCGAAACCCCGCAGTATTTT. It encodes CSVEVGQAETPQYF.

The sample holds many counts of this clonotype. The chain uses TRBV20-1 and TRBJ2-5; TRBD2 matches 8 bases. The CDR3 consists of 16 residues. With 5 bases clipped from V and 5 bases from J, the junction kept 16 bases outside the gene matches. The germline CDR1 and CDR2 sequences are DFQATT and SNEGSKA (reference sequence). As DNA, the CDR3 is TGCAGTGCTCCCCAGATGGGGCGGGAGGAAGGCGAGACCCAGTACTTC. Its translation: CSAPQMGREEGETQYF.

This clonotype was counted a few times. The chain joins TRBV6-5 to TRBJ1-2; D might be TRBD1 (5 bases). Germline CDR1 reads MNHEY; CDR2 reads SVGAGI. The CDR3 is 13 residues long. Trimming cost V 2 bases and J 4 bases, with 8 bases left between them. The CDR3 reads CASSYDSAYGYTF. The CDR3, as DNA: TGTGCCAGCAGTTACGACAGCGCCTATGGCTACACCTTC.

This clonotype was found a few times. The chain joins TRBV24-1 to TRBJ2-1, with D possibly matching TRBD2 (6 bases). The CDR3 contains 15 residues. The V gene lost 0 bases and the J gene lost 5 bases, with 10 bases spanning the gap. Germline V CDR1 and CDR2: KGHDR, SFDVKD. The CDR3 is CATSDLTGDHNEQFF. CDR3 nucleotide sequence: TGTGCCACCAGTGATTTGACGGGAGACCACAATGAGCAGTTCTTC.

This sequence joins TRBV6-9 and TRBJ2-7, with D unresolved. The germline V gene encodes CDR1 MNHGY and CDR2 SVAAGI. The CDR3 covers 13 residues. V lost 5 bases and J 2 bases, leaving 10 bases between the germline ends. The CDR3 loop is CASSIRHTYEQYF. The CDR3 DNA follows: TGTGCCAGCAGTATCCGACACACCTACGAGCAGTACTTC.

This clonotype was counted many times. The chain is built from TRBV12-3 or TRBV12-4 and TRBJ2-7, with TRBD1 identical over 7 bases. With 5 bases clipped from V and 3 bases from J, the junction kept 13 bases outside the gene matches. The CDR3 sequence is 16 residues long. CDR3 DNA sequence: TGTGCCAGCAGTGACACCGGGACAGTCTCTGTCTACGAGCAGTACTTC. Protein product: CASSDTGTVSVYEQYF.